A selection of T cell receptor beta chains follows, all from one sample in a study of T-cell memory formation after mild COVID-19. TCRdb re-analysed the 5' RACE reads in MiXCR, keeping a single row per CDR3 protein. Among over 350,000 distinct CDR3 sequences listed, about 17% were seen once. The sequenced material came from PBMCs or a T cell subset sorted from them (not recorded which). These receptors all come from a man aged 18 to 29 who had mild COVID-19 (a few samples of this study predate the infection). Cell type and time point are not known. CDR3s leave out the opening cysteine and the closing phenylalanine or tryptophan.

TRBV5-1,14,ASSLPGTGKTGELF
TRBV20-1,10,STLFGEETQY
TRBV6-5,11,ASSSGRNSPLH
TRBV20-1,11,SASLEGSGGYT
TRBV20-1,11,SASGRQNEKLF
TRBV9,12,ASTPQVGGGVFA
TRBV6-5,13,ASSLSGGGYNEQF
TRBV24-1,12,ATSGDRTTDTQY
TRBV14,12,ASSQRGAGETQY
TRBV14,13,ASSQGGRGRNEQF
TRBV4-1,14,ASSQDQGTGLNEQF